This entry lists 25 T cell receptor beta chains sequenced from one sample in a study of neoadjuvant anti-PD-1 for oral cavity cancer. Time point defined: after neoadjuvant nivolumab, at surgical resection. TCRdb's table, derived via immunoSEQ multiplex PCR, lists solely in-frame clones and lacks some. This table holds roughly 46,000 clones, about three quarters found once. The source material was PBMCs, sampled after nivolumab (anti-PD-1) treatment. These receptors came from a person aged 35 to 85 with oral cavity squamous cell carcinoma.

In DNA, the CDR3 is TGTGCCAGCAGCCCCCGCGAGGGGAATCAGCCCCAGCATTTT. The encoded protein is CASSPREGNQPQHF. V gene TRBV11-1 combines with J gene TRBJ1-5; D is perhaps TRBD1 (5 bases). The CDR3 spans 14 residues. Germline V gene data show CDR1 as SGHAT and CDR2 as FQDESV (reference sequence). Trimming pared 5 bases from V and 4 bases from J, leaving 12 bases between.

This chain uses TRBV5-1 with TRBJ2-6, with 11 bases fitting TRBD1. V lost 0 bases and J lost 0; bases outside the gene matches: 5. Germline CDR1 SGHRS, CDR2 YFSETQ. This CDR3 has 19 amino acids. The CDR3 loop reads CASSLGTGTGGSGANVLTF. The DNA of the CDR3 is TGCGCCAGCAGCTTGGGAACCGGGACAGGGGGCTCTGGGGCCAACGTCCTGACTTTC.

The chain recombines TRBV29-1 with TRBJ2-7; D not resolved. The CDR3 runs to 13 residues. In germline, CDR1 is SQVTM, CDR2 ANQGSEA. V was clipped by 4 bases and J by 3 bases, with 13 bases between them. CDR3 DNA: TGCAGCGTTGCCCTCACTGGGTACTACGAGCAGTACTTC. This sequence encodes CSVALTGYYEQYF.

The V call is TRBV19, the J call TRBJ1-2; 11 bases are shared with TRBD1. The germline V gene encodes CDR1 LNHDA and CDR2 SQIVND (reference sequence). The CDR3 is made up of 15 amino acids. The V and J ends lost 6 bases and 5 bases, in that order; junction bases with no gene match: 8. DNA for the CDR3: TGTGCCAGTAGATTCTCAGGACAGGGGGCGTATGGCTACACCTTC. Its translation is CASRFSGQGAYGYTF.

This clone was counted between two and nine times. The V gene is TRBV6-5, the J gene TRBJ1-2, with a weak D call TRBD1 (6 bases). The V gene lost 6 bases and the J gene lost 1 base, with 12 bases spanning the gap. Germline assignment: CDR1 MNHEY and CDR2 SVGAGI. The CDR3 sequence is 14 residues long. The CDR3 DNA reads TGTGCCAGCAGGACGAACAGGGATAACTATGGCTACACCTTC. Translated, it gives CASRTNRDNYGYTF.

CDR3 sequence: CASSGQGDNEQFF. The CDR3 bases are TGTGCCAGCAGTGGACAGGGTGACAATGAGCAGTTCTTC. The V and J genes are TRBV2 and TRBJ2-1; 7 nucleotides line up with TRBD1. V lost 4 bases, J lost 5 bases, and 2 bases stayed unmatched. The CDR3 extends over 13 amino acids. CDR1 is SNHLY, CDR2 FYNNEI, per germline.

The chain is built from TRBV5-1 and TRBJ1-1; D gene unclear. CDR3 length equals 13 residues. Trimming left V 0 bases short and J 3 bases short, with 6 bases between. Germline CDR1 and CDR2: SGHRS and YFSETQ. CDR3 DNA sequence: TGCGCCAGCAGCTTGGGGGTTGACACTGAAGCTTTCTTT. This encodes CASSLGVDTEAFF.

The CDR3 loop reads CASSRTEYTEAFF. The CDR3 nucleotides read TGTGCCAGCAGTCGGACGGAATACACTGAAGCTTTCTTT. The V gene is TRBV6-5, the J gene TRBJ1-1; D ambiguous. Deletions cut 5 bases from V and 3 bases from J, with 10 bases between. Germline loops: CDR1 MNHEY, CDR2 SVGAGI. The length of the CDR3 is 13 residues.

This rearrangement joins TRBV7-2 to TRBJ2-5; the D gene is possibly TRBD2 (5 bases). CDR1 is SGHTA and CDR2 is FQGNSA in the germline V gene. CDR3 length equals 14 residues. V was shortened by 1 base and J by 3 bases, with 9 bases between the two germline ends. This chain's CDR3 is CASSLERAKETQYF. Written as DNA, the CDR3 is TGTGCCAGCAGCTTAGAGAGGGCAAAAGAGACCCAGTACTTC.

The chain combines TRBV29-1 with TRBJ2-7; D might be TRBD1 (6 bases). The germline gives CDR1 SQVTM, CDR2 ANQGSEA. Trimming left V 7 bases short and J 2 bases short, with 15 bases between. The length of the CDR3 is 13 residues. The CDR3 sequence is CSALDRSPYEQYF. The CDR3 DNA is TGCAGCGCCCTCGACAGGAGCCCCTACGAGCAGTACTTC.

The gene calls are TRBV11-3 and TRBJ2-2, with 7 bases aligning to TRBD1. Germline assignment: CDR1 SGHNT and CDR2 YENEEA. Trimming cost V 5 bases and J 5 bases; bases outside gene matches: 14. The CDR3 extends over 17 amino acids. The CDR3 nucleotides read TGTGCCAGCAGCCCAGGGGTCGGGACAGTCCCGACCGGGGAGCTGTTTTTT. As protein: CASSPGVGTVPTGELFF. Together with reference TRBV11-3 and TRBJ2-2, the CDR3 gives the full variable domain: EAGVVQSPRYKIIEKKQPVAFWCNPISGHNTLYWYLQNLGQGPELLIRYENEEAVDDSQLPKDRFSAERLKGVDSTLKIQPAELGDSAVYLCASSPGVGTVPTGELFFGEGSRLTVL.

The rearrangement links TRBV4-1 to TRBJ2-1; D is perhaps TRBD1 (5 bases). This CDR3 has 18 amino acids. The V end lost 4 bases, the J end lost 0 bases, and 19 bases lay between the germline ends. Germline-derived CDR1 and CDR2 are MGHRA and YSYEKL. The CDR3 region has the DNA TGCGCCAGCAGCCGGTCACCAGGGTCATTCGACTCCTACAATGAGCAGTTCTTC. This encodes CASSRSPGSFDSYNEQFF.

The J gene is TRBJ2-1, the V gene TRBV5-1, with no clear D. CDR1 and CDR2 (germline): SGHRS, YFSETQ. V dropped 1 base and J dropped 15 bases, with 11 bases sitting between them. The CDR3 spans 11 residues. CDR3 bases: TGCGCCAGCAGCTTGACATCGGTTGGGTTCTTC. It yields the protein CASSLTSVGFF.

This clone showed up just once. This rearrangement joins TRBV25-1 to TRBJ2-1; TRBD1 might be the D (6 bases). The CDR3 length is 13 residues. The germline V and J ends were trimmed by 6 bases and 6 bases, with 12 bases remaining between them. Looked up from germline, CDR1 is MGHDK and CDR2 is SYGVNS. Here the CDR3 reads CASRGAGTNEQFF. CDR3 in DNA: TGTGCCAGCAGGGGGGCAGGGACCAATGAGCAGTTCTTC.

The chain is built from TRBV6-4 and TRBJ2-3; D gene unclear. Germline CDR1 and CDR2: MRHNA and SNTAGT. The CDR3 has 15 residues. V was shortened by 0 bases and J by 0 bases, with 7 bases between the two germline ends. CDR3 in DNA: TGTGCCAGCAGTGACTCGATACGGAGCACAGATACGCAGTATTTT. Translated, it gives CASSDSIRSTDTQYF.

This clone was recorded a few times. This rearrangement joins TRBV5-4 to TRBJ2-7, with 8 nucleotides matching TRBD1. CDR3 length equals 16 residues. Germline values: CDR1 SGHNT, CDR2 YYREEE (reference sequence). Trimming cost V 0 bases and J 0 bases; bases outside gene matches: 5. As DNA, the CDR3 is TGTGCCAGCAGCTTGGCCGGGACAGGCCTCTCCTACGAGCAGTACTTC. This encodes CASSLAGTGLSYEQYF.

A few counts support this clone. V and J are TRBV7-8 and TRBJ2-2; D not resolved. The germline CDR1 and CDR2 sequences are SGHVS and FQNEAQ. The CDR3 loop spans 14 amino acids. Trimming took off 5 bases at V and 3 bases at J, with 10 bases between the two ends. CDR3 sequence: CASSPQLDTGELFF. CDR3 sequence (DNA): TGTGCCAGCAGCCCCCAATTGGACACCGGGGAGCTGTTTTTT.

The gene calls are TRBV7-2 and TRBJ2-3; D remains ambiguous. CDR3 size: 12 residues. The germline gives CDR1 SGHTA, CDR2 FQGNSA. Trimming left V 5 bases short and J 4 bases short, with 7 bases between. The CDR3 region has the DNA TGTGCCAGCAGCCCCCTGGCAGATACGCAGTATTTT. Its protein product is CASSPLADTQYF.

This chain uses TRBV11-2 with TRBJ1-1; D is uncertain. CDR1 is SGHAT and CDR2 is FQNNGV in the germline V gene. With 5 bases removed from V and 0 bases from J, the gap between germline ends came to 13 bases. The CDR3 covers 15 residues. CDR3 coding DNA: TGTGCCAGCAGCCTGGACGGACGGATGAACACTGAAGCTTTCTTT. Its translation is CASSLDGRMNTEAFF.

The chain is built from TRBV5-6 and TRBJ2-7; 8 positions agree with TRBD1. Germline CDR1 SGHDT, CDR2 YYEEEE. The junction had 7 bases not matched to a gene; V was cut back by 0 bases and J by 2 bases. This CDR3 comprises 16 residues. In DNA, the CDR3 is TGTGCCAGCAGCTTGGATTTGACAGGGGTCCCCTACGAGCAGTACTTC. Protein: CASSLDLTGVPYEQYF.

The V and J genes are TRBV29-1 and TRBJ2-1; 15 nucleotides agree with TRBD2. V was clipped by 7 bases and J by 1 base; unmatched bases: 5. Germline CDR1 is SQVTM and CDR2 is ANQGSEA. There are 16 residues in the CDR3. The CDR3 here is CSAGLAGGGSYNEQFF. As DNA, the CDR3 is TGCAGCGCGGGACTAGCGGGGGGAGGTTCCTACAATGAGCAGTTCTTC.

This clone was recorded a few times. This sequence joins TRBV27 and TRBJ1-2, with 8 bases aligning to TRBD1. This CDR3 is 14 amino acids long. CDR1 MNHEY and CDR2 SMNVEV come from the germline V gene (reference sequence). V lost 2 bases, J lost 8 bases, and 7 bases stayed unmatched. The CDR3 bases are TGTGCCAGCAGTTTAAGATGGCAGGGGGCAGGCTACACCTTC. Amino acid sequence: CASSLRWQGAGYTF.

The chain uses TRBV2 and TRBJ1-6; D gene unclear. Germline V gives CDR1 SNHLY, CDR2 FYNNEI. V was trimmed by 6 bases and J by 6 bases, leaving 12 bases between them. The CDR3 runs 14 residues. The CDR3: CASRSEPPNSPLHF. The CDR3 DNA reads as TGTGCCAGCAGATCCGAACCCCCTAATTCACCCCTCCACTTT.

The chain is built from TRBV7-9 and TRBJ1-2; D is unresolved. CDR1 is SEHNR, CDR2 FQNEAQ, per germline (reference sequence). The CDR3 has 13 amino acids. V gave up 6 bases and J gave up 1 base, with 9 bases separating them. CDR3 amino acids: CASRMEINYGYTF. In DNA, the CDR3 is TGTGCCAGCAGGATGGAGATTAACTATGGCTACACCTTC.

About this clone: One end of the junction fails to match germline, which may point to a read error. The chain uses TRBV30 and TRBJ1-2; perhaps TRBD1 as D (5 bases). The CDR3 has 13 amino acids. The germline CDR1 and CDR2 sequences are GTSNPN and SVGIG (reference sequence). The CDR3 DNA follows: TGTGCCTGGAGTGAGCTTATTGGGACCGACAATAACTTC. Its protein is CAWSELIGTDNNF.